The 28 T cell receptor beta chains below all came from one sample that was sequenced in a study of blood T cell repertoires in COVID-19. Some clones are missing from TCRdb's copy, which holds only in-frame ones; the method was immunoSEQ multiplex PCR. The sample records approximately 250,000 clones, around 90% being singletons. The sample consisted of peripheral blood. Receptor source: a woman between 65 and 79 years old with COVID-19, enrolled during active disease.

The rearrangement uses TRBV29-1 and TRBJ1-1, with 10 positions matching TRBD1. CDR1 is SQVTM, CDR2 ANQGSEA, per germline. This CDR3 is 13 amino acids long. Germline trimming cut 6 bases from V and 3 bases from J; bases unmatched to any gene: 4. The CDR3 DNA follows: TGCAGCGTAACCGGACAGGGGGACACTGAAGCTTTCTTT. This gives the protein CSVTGQGDTEAFF.

The rearrangement links TRBV28 to TRBJ2-7, with 13 bases identical to TRBD2. The length of the CDR3 is 16 residues. After removal of 8 bases from V and 11 bases from J, the junction contained 18 bases not matched to a gene. CDR1 is MDHEN, CDR2 SYDVKM, per germline. CDR3 amino acids: CASGTNWGTSGTIEYF. The CDR3 DNA is TGTGCCAGCGGAACGAACTGGGGGACTAGCGGGACTATTGAGTACTTC.

This chain connects TRBV15 to TRBJ1-3; 9 bases map to TRBD1. Per germline, CDR1 LNHNV and CDR2 YYDKDF (reference sequence). CDR3 length equals 17 residues. V lost 3 bases and J lost 2; bases outside the gene matches: 8. The CDR3 DNA is TGTGCCACCAGCAGTACTCAGAACAGGGGGCCTGGAAACACCATATATTTT. The encoded protein is CATSSTQNRGPGNTIYF.

Here the CDR3 reads CASSYVHAGEADNEQFF. The DNA for the CDR3 is TGTGCCAGCAGTTACGTCCACGCGGGGGAGGCGGACAATGAGCAGTTCTTC. The rearrangement uses TRBV6-2 or TRBV6-3 and TRBJ2-1; 7 bases are shared with TRBD2. Trimming removed 2 bases from V and 5 bases from J; junction bases left unmatched: 12. CDR1 is MNHEY and CDR2 is SVGEGT in the germline V gene. The CDR3 loop spans 17 amino acids.

The chain is built from TRBV7-9 and TRBJ1-2, with 12 bases lining up with TRBD1. The CDR3 spans 15 residues. The J segment lost 8 bases and the V segment lost 2 bases, leaving 6 bases of the junction unmatched. CDR1 and CDR2 from the germline V gene are SEHNR and FQNEAQ (reference sequence). CDR3 in amino acids: CASSLPGTGGVGYTF. DNA for the CDR3: TGTGCCAGCAGCTTACCCGGGACAGGGGGCGTAGGCTACACCTTC.

The chain recombines TRBV28 with TRBJ2-5; TRBD1 aligns across 8 bases. The CDR3 is made up of 14 amino acids. Trimming at V came to 8 bases and at J to 5 bases, leaving 10 bases not matched to a gene. In germline, CDR1 is MDHEN, CDR2 SYDVKM. The CDR3 DNA sequence: TGTGCCAGCGCCTCGCGGACAGGGTTCGAGACCCAGTACTTC. Amino acids: CASASRTGFETQYF.

This chain links TRBV21-1 with TRBJ2-1; TRBD2 is taken as the D call from the table, unchecked against the DNA. TRBV21-1 is an annotated pseudogene. The CDR3 consists of 15 residues. CDR3 region: CASTNGASGPNEQFF. The CDR3, as DNA: TGTGCCAGCACCAACGGGGCTAGCGGACCAAATGAGCAGTTCTTC.

The CDR3 DNA sequence: TGTGCCAGTAGTCTTGGACAGGGGCTCAACCGACATTATGGCTACACCTTC. Translated: CASSLGQGLNRHYGYTF. V gene TRBV19 combines with J gene TRBJ1-2; 9 nucleotides align to TRBD1. This CDR3 contains 17 residues. Per germline, CDR1 LNHDA and CDR2 SQIVND (reference sequence). With 5 bases clipped from V and 5 bases from J, the junction kept 15 bases outside the gene matches.

This clone has a single count. J is TRBJ1-6 and V is TRBV5-3; 7 bases agree with TRBD1. TRBV5-3 is placed among ORFs of uncertain function. The CDR3 length is 17 residues. Trimming at V came to 3 bases and at J to 4 bases, leaving 10 bases not matched to a gene. CDR3 in amino acids: CARSSIDRALYNSPLHF. The CDR3 DNA sequence: TGTGCCAGAAGCTCTATCGACAGGGCTCTTTATAATTCACCCCTCCACTTT.

The chain links TRBV10-3 to TRBJ2-1, with TRBD1 identical over 10 bases. Germline V lookup: CDR1 ENHRY, CDR2 SYGVKD. V trimming: 2 bases; J trimming: 7 bases; junction bases outside the gene matches: 5. The length of the CDR3 is 15 residues. For the CDR3, the DNA is TGTGCCATCAGTGAGGGGACAGGGGTTCGAAATGAGCAGTTCTTC. Its protein is CAISEGTGVRNEQFF.

The chain couples TRBV19 to TRBJ2-1; D not certain. V was pared by 11 bases and J by 8 bases, with 10 bases between. CDR1 is LNHDA, CDR2 SQIVND, per germline (reference sequence). This CDR3 is 10 amino acids long. The CDR3 loop is CAQRGDEQFF. CDR3 nucleotide sequence: TGTGCCCAAAGAGGAGATGAGCAGTTCTTC. Filled out from reference TRBV19 and TRBJ2-1, the complete variable domain reads DGGITQSPKYLFRKEGQNVTLSCEQNLNHDAMYWYRQDPGQGLRLIYYSQIVNDFQKGDIAEGYSVSREKKESFPLTVTSAQKNPTAFYLCAQRGDEQFFGPGTRLTVL.

J is TRBJ2-1 and V is TRBV19, with 7 bases identical to TRBD2. Germline lookup yields CDR1 LNHDA and CDR2 SQIVND (reference sequence). The CDR3 loop spans 17 amino acids. Trimming removed 3 bases from V and 6 bases from J; junction bases left unmatched: 14. The CDR3 region has the DNA TGTGCCAGTAGTATTGAAGAGGGAGGGCCCGGGCCCAATGAGCAGTTCTTC. Translating gives CASSIEEGGPGPNEQFF.

This clone has just one count. The chain combines TRBV30 with TRBJ2-7, with TRBD2 matching 10 bases. Germline V gives CDR1 GTSNPN, CDR2 SVGIG (reference sequence). This CDR3 is built from 15 residues. V shed 0 bases, J shed 6 bases, and the junction held 8 bases outside the gene matches. The CDR3 sequence is CAWSVASGRESEQYF. CDR3 in DNA: TGTGCCTGGAGTGTGGCTAGCGGGAGAGAATCCGAGCAGTACTTC. The variable domain in full, with the rest retrieved from reference TRBV30 and TRBJ2-7, is SQTIHQWPATLVQPVGSPLSLECTVEGTSNPNLYWYRQAAGRGLQLLFYSVGIGQISSEVPQNLSASRPQDRQFILSSKKLLLSDSGFYLCAWSVASGRESEQYFGPGTRLTVT.

This rearrangement joins TRBV24-1 to TRBJ1-2; 7 positions match TRBD1. Germline-derived CDR1 and CDR2 are KGHDR and SFDVKD. V shed 4 bases, J shed 7 bases, and the junction held 14 bases outside the gene matches. CDR3 length equals 16 residues. The CDR3, as DNA: TGTGCCACCAGTGACCCCACGCGACAGGGAGCTCTTGGCTACACCTTC. Its translation: CATSDPTRQGALGYTF.

This chain uses TRBV19 with TRBJ2-2; D gene uncertain. This CDR3 comprises 14 residues. Trimming removed 9 bases at V and 5 bases at J, with 16 bases between. Per the germline V gene, CDR1 is LNHDA and CDR2 is SQIVND (reference sequence). CDR3 sequence reads: CASTAQVRTGELFF. The CDR3 DNA follows: TGTGCCAGCACGGCTCAGGTCCGGACCGGGGAGCTGTTTTTT.

The V call is TRBV11-2, the J call TRBJ1-5, with D maybe TRBD1 (6 bases). The CDR3 contains 14 residues. The germline V gene has CDR1 SGHAT and CDR2 FQNNGV. V was shortened by 4 bases and J by 1 base, with 8 bases between the two germline ends. DNA of the CDR3: TGTGCCAGCAGCTCACAGGGAAGCAATCAGCCCCAGCATTTT. Its translation is CASSSQGSNQPQHF.

This chain uses TRBV18 with TRBJ1-1, with 8 bases lining up with TRBD1. With V trimmed by 3 bases and J by 4 bases, 4 bases remained unmatched. CDR1 KGHSH and CDR2 LQKENI come from the germline V gene. CDR3 length: 14 amino acids. The CDR3 DNA is TGTGCCAGCTCACCCCTCGACAGGGGCACTGAAGCTTTCTTT. Its protein is CASSPLDRGTEAFF. The variable domain in full, completed from reference TRBV18 and TRBJ1-1, reads NAGVMQNPRHLVRRRGQEARLRCSPMKGHSHVYWYRQLPEEGLKFMVYLQKENIIDESGMPKERFSAEFPKEGPSILRIQQVVRGDSAAYFCASSPLDRGTEAFFGQGTRLTVV.

The rearrangement uses TRBV6-5 and TRBJ2-7; 8 bases are a match to TRBD2. The germline V gene encodes CDR1 MNHEY and CDR2 SVGAGI. J gave up 6 bases and V 4 bases, and 5 bases lay outside the gene matches. The CDR3 length is 13 residues. CDR3 DNA: TGTGCCAGCAGTTGCGGTCTAGCGGGCGAGCAGTACTTC. This codes for CASSCGLAGEQYF.

The chain joins TRBV24-1 to TRBJ2-1; 9 positions match TRBD1. Germline loops: CDR1 KGHDR, CDR2 SFDVKD. Losses at the gene ends were 2 bases for V and 8 bases for J; bases not matched to a gene: 6. This CDR3 region has 15 residues. The CDR3 DNA sequence: TGTGCCACCAGTGATTCCGGGACAGGGAAGCATGAGCAGTTCTTC. It encodes CATSDSGTGKHEQFF.

The chain links TRBV24-1 to TRBJ2-2; D ambiguous. Per germline, CDR1 KGHDR and CDR2 SFDVKD. Trimming pared 3 bases from V and 7 bases from J, leaving 5 bases between. The CDR3 is made up of 12 amino acids. CDR3 residues: CATSDVGGELFF. DNA for the CDR3: TGTGCCACCAGTGATGTCGGCGGGGAGCTGTTTTTT.

This clone was counted only a few times. The genes are TRBV28 and TRBJ1-4, with D possibly being TRBD1 (6 bases). V was trimmed by 11 bases and J by 2 bases, leaving 12 bases between them. Germline assignment: CDR1 MDHEN and CDR2 SYDVKM. The CDR3 is 13 residues long. The CDR3 coding sequence is TGTGCCGTACTAACAGGGACTAATGAAAAACTGTTTTTT. Its translation is CAVLTGTNEKLFF.

The chain employs TRBV7-9 and TRBJ2-7; 9 positions agree with TRBD1. This CDR3 has 16 amino acids. The J segment lost 2 bases and the V segment lost 6 bases, leaving 11 bases of the junction unmatched. Germline values: CDR1 SEHNR, CDR2 FQNEAQ (reference sequence). CDR3 loop: CASRPNPGQGPYEQYF. Here the CDR3 DNA reads TGTGCCAGCAGACCTAACCCGGGACAGGGACCCTACGAGCAGTACTTC.

This rearrangement joins TRBV5-1 to TRBJ1-3; no firm D call. Trimming pared 4 bases from V and 1 base from J, leaving 12 bases between. CDR1 SGHRS and CDR2 YFSETQ come from the germline V gene. The CDR3 runs to 15 residues. CDR3 coding DNA: TGCGCCAGCAGCCCTACAACGGGGTCTGGAAACACCATATATTTT. It encodes CASSPTTGSGNTIYF.

V is TRBV6-5 and J is TRBJ2-7, with TRBD1 matching 7 bases. The germline CDR1 and CDR2 sequences are MNHEY and SVGAGI. V dropped 4 bases and J dropped 6; count of bases not matched to a gene: 9. The CDR3 is 14 amino acids. CDR3 sequence (DNA): TGTGCCAGCAGTTTCGGTGGCGACAGGGCCGAGCAGTACTTC. Translating it yields CASSFGGDRAEQYF.

The chain has TRBV11-2 and TRBJ2-7; tentative D call: TRBD1 (6 bases). This CDR3 is 13 amino acids long. CDR1 is SGHAT and CDR2 is FQNNGV in the germline V gene. V shed 5 bases and J shed 3 bases, with 11 bases lying between them. This CDR3 reads CASSKTGIYEQYF. The DNA for the CDR3 is TGTGCCAGCAGCAAGACAGGAATCTACGAGCAGTACTTC.

The CDR3 nucleotides are TGTGCCAGTAGTATTACGGGACAAACCTACGAGCAGTACTTC. Protein product: CASSITGQTYEQYF. The chain employs TRBV19 and TRBJ2-7; possible D gene TRBD1, 6 bases. Germline V CDR1 and CDR2: LNHDA, SQIVND (reference sequence). The CDR3 loop spans 14 amino acids. Trimming pared 3 bases from V and 2 bases from J, leaving 11 bases between.

The chain is built from TRBV29-1 and TRBJ1-1; tentatively, D is TRBD1 (5 bases). The CDR3 loop spans 14 amino acids. Germline lookup yields CDR1 SQVTM and CDR2 ANQGSEA. Trimming removed 6 bases at V and 0 bases at J, with 14 bases between. The CDR3 is CSVEMGGMNTEAFF. For the CDR3, the DNA is TGCAGCGTAGAAATGGGGGGAATGAACACTGAAGCTTTCTTT.

The chain is built from TRBV6-6 and TRBJ2-1, with TRBD2 identical over 13 bases. The germline V gene has CDR1 MNHNY and CDR2 SVGAGI (reference sequence). The CDR3 is made up of 16 amino acids. With 5 bases clipped from V and 6 bases from J, the junction kept 7 bases outside the gene matches. The CDR3 is CASSRLAGGGRNEQFF. CDR3 nucleotide sequence: TGTGCCAGCAGTCGACTAGCGGGAGGAGGCCGCAATGAGCAGTTCTTC.